The T cell receptor (beta chain) described here comes from a study of T cells in Graves' hyperthyroidism and ophthalmopathy. Those with hyperthyroidism were 18 to 65 years old, newly diagnosed, and ill for under 2 months. V gave up 4 bases and J gave up 4 bases; unmatched junction bases: 2. The CDR3 is 13 amino acids. Germline V gene sequence: CDR1 SGHTA, CDR2 FQGNSA. Findings and caveats of the study: The model forecast ophthalmopathy, anticipating it by a median around 6.4 months before onset. Among clonotypes expanded in thyroid above 0.001, most were also found in blood.

At least ten counts were recorded for this clonotype. Its matching antigen is unknown. RNA transcripts yielded amplified TCR beta CDR3 regions. First-round RT-PCR with HTBI primers amplified the TCR CDR3 region. TCRdb ran MiXCR on the multiplex PCR reads and lists one entry per CDR3 protein. The repertoire holds around 190,000 distinct CDR3 sequences, with about 17% as singletons. The sequence came from a woman aged 50 to 65 with Graves' hyperthyroidism. The V call is TRBV7-2, the J call TRBJ1-1, with TRBD1 matching over 8 bases. Material for sequencing was blood. The chain's CDR3 is CASSWDRRTEAFF. In DNA, the CDR3 is TGTGCCAGCAGCTGGGACAGGCGCACTGAAGCTTTCTTT.